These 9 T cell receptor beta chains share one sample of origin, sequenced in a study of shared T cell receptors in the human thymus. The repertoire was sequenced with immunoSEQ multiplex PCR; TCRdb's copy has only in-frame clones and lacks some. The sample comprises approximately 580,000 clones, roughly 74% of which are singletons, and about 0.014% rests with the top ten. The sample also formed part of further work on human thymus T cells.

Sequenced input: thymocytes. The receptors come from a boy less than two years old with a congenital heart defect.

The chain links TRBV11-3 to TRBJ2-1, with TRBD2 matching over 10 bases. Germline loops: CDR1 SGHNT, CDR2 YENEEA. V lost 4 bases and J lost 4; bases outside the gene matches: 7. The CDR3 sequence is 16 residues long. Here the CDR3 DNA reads TGTGCCAGCAGCTCCCGGACTAGCGGTCTATACAATGAGCAGTTCTTC. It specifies CASSSRTSGLYNEQFF.

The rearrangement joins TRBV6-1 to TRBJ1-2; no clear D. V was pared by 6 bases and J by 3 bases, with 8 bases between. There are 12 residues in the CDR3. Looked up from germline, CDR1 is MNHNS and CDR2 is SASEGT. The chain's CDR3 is CASRERDYGYTF. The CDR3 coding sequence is TGTGCCAGCAGGGAGCGGGACTATGGCTACACCTTC.

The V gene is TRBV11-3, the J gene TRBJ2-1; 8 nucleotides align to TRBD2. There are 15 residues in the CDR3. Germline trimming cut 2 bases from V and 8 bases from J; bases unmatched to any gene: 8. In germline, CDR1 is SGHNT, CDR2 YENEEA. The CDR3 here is CASSLYSGSLHEQFF. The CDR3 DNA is TGTGCCAGCAGCTTATACAGCGGGAGTCTCCATGAGCAGTTCTTC. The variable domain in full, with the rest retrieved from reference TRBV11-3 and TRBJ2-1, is EAGVVQSPRYKIIEKKQPVAFWCNPISGHNTLYWYLQNLGQGPELLIRYENEEAVDDSQLPKDRFSAERLKGVDSTLKIQPAELGDSAVYLCASSLYSGSLHEQFFGPGTRLTVL.

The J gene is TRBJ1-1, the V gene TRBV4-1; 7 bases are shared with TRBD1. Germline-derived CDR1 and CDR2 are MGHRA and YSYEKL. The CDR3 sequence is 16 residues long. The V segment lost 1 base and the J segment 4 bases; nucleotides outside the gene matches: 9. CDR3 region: CASSQGPGGLGTEAFF. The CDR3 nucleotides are TGCGCCAGCAGCCAAGGGCCAGGGGGATTGGGCACTGAAGCTTTCTTT.

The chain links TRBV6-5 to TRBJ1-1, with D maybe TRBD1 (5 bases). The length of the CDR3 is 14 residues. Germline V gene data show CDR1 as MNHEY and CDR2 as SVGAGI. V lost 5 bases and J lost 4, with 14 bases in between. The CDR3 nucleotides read TGTGCCAGCAGTCCCAGGGAGGGAAGCACTGAAGCTTTCTTT. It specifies CASSPREGSTEAFF.

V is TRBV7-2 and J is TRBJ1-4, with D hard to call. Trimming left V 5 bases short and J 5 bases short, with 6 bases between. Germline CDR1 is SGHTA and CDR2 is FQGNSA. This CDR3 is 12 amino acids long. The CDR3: CASSLTNEKLFF. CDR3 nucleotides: TGTGCCAGCAGCCTAACCAATGAAAAACTGTTTTTT.

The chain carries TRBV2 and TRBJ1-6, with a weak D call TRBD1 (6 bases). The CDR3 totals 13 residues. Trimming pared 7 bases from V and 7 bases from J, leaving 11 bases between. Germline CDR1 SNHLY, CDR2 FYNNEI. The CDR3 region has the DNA TGTGCCAGCAAAGACAGGCCGAATTCACCCCTCCACTTT. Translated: CASKDRPNSPLHF.

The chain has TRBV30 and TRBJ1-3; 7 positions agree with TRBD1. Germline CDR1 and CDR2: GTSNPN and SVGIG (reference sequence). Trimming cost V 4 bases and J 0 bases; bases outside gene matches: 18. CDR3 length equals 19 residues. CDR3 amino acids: CAWKEGAPGQASSGNTIYF. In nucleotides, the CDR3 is TGTGCCTGGAAGGAAGGGGCTCCCGGACAGGCCAGCTCTGGAAACACCATATATTTT.

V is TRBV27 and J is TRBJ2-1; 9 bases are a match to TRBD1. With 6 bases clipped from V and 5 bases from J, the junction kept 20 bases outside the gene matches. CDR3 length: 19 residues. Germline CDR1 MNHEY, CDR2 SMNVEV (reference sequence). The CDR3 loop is CASSPPDSLRDRAHNEQFF. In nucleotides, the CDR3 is TGTGCCAGCAGCCCCCCCGATTCCCTCCGGGACAGGGCTCACAATGAGCAGTTCTTC.